The entry below gives a single T cell receptor (beta chain) sequence along with its context. These data originate in a study of blood T cell repertoires in COVID-19. Study at large: Samples of COVID-19 (acute and convalescent) were obtained from the United States, Italy and Spain. PBMCs, B-cell-depleted T cells, or T cells provided the cDNA or gDNA that made up the material.

V lost 5 bases to trimming and J lost 2 bases, with 9 bases between them. This CDR3 comprises 13 residues. Germline CDR1 reads MNHEY; CDR2 reads SVGAGI. In the original workflow: From reference gene primer amplification, estimates of nucleated cell counts were derived. Assay: immunoSEQ multiplex PCR; the TCRdb copy retains only in-frame clones and omits some. Clone size and V and J calls were adopted from that table, with D and trimming inferred from the DNA. The sample consists of over 100,000 clones, 70% to 90% of them appearing once. This TCR derives from an older woman with acute or convalescent COVID-19. V gene TRBV6-5 combines with J gene TRBJ1-2; D is undetermined. The sequencing input was peripheral blood. The CDR3 reads CASSRAGNYGYTF. The CDR3 region has the DNA TGTGCCAGCAGTCGTGCGGGGAACTATGGCTACACCTTC.